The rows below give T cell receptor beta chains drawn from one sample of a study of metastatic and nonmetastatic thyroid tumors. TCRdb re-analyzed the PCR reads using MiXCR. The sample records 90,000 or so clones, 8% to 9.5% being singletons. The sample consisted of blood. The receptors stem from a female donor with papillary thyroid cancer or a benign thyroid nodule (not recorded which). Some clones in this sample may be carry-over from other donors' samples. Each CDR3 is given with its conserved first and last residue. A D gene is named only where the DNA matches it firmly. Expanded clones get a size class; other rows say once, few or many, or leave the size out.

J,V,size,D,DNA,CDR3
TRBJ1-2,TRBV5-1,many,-,TGCGCCAGCAGCTTGGGACAGAGCTATGGCTACACCTTC,CASSLGQSYGYTF
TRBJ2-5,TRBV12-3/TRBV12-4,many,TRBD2,TGTGCCAGCAGTCTGACGGGACTAGCAGAGACCCAGTACTTC,CASSLTGLAETQYF
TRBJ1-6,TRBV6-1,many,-,TGTGCCAGCATCCCAGGCCAGTTGCTCCCCCTCCACTTT,CASIPGQLLPLHF
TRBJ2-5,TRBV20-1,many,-,TGCAGTGCTAGAGTGCCCCCGGAGACCCAGTACTTC,CSARVPPETQYF
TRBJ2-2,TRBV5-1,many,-,TGCGCCAGCAGCTTGGAAAGGACTCTGAACACCGGGGAGCTGTTTTTT,CASSLERTLNTGELFF
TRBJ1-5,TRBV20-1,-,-,TGCAGTGCTAGCCCCAGAGGCAGGGGAAATCAGCCCCAGCATTTT,CSASPRGRGNQPQHF
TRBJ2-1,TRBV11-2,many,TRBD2,TGTGCCAGCAGCTACGCGGGGGGGTACAATGAGCAGTTCTTC,CASSYAGGYNEQFF
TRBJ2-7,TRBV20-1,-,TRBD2,TGCAGTGCTAGAGAAGGGAAGAGACTAGCGGGGGCTCTATCCTACGAGCAGTACTTC,CSAREGKRLAGALSYEQYF
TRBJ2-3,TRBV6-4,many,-,TGTGCCAGCAGTAGAGGGGGAAGCACAGATACGCAGTATTTT,CASSRGGSTDTQYF
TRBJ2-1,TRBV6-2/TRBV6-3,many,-,TGTGCCAGCAGTTGGAGGGACAGTTACAATGAGCAGTTCTTC,CASSWRDSYNEQFF
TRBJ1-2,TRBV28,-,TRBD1,TGTGCCAGCGCTAGAAAACCGGGACAGGTGGGGGGCTACACCTTC,CASARKPGQVGGYTF
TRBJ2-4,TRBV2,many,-,TGTGCCAGCAGTGAAGTCCGGGCGGCCAAAAACATTCAGTACTTC,CASSEVRAAKNIQYF
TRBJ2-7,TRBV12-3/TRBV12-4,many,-,TGTGCCAGCAGTTTGAGGGTGGGGGACCCACAGTACTTC,CASSLRVGDPQYF
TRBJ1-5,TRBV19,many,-,TGTGCCAGTATGACAGGCCCCAATCAGCCCCAGCATTTT,CASMTGPNQPQHF
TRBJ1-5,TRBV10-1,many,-,TGCGCCAGCAGTGAGTCGTGGGGTCAGCCCCAGCATTTT,CASSESWGQPQHF
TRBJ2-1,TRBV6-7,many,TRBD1,TGTGCCAGCAGCCCGGGACAGTTCATCAGCTCCTACAATGAGCAGTTCTTC,CASSPGQFISSYNEQFF
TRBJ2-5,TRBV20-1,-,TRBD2,TGCAGTGCTACCCTGGGTAGCGGGGGGGCCAGGGAGACCCAGTACTTC,CSATLGSGGARETQYF
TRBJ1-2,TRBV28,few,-,TGTGCCAGCAGTTTATCGGGGCAGATCTATGGCTACACCTTC,CASSLSGQIYGYTF
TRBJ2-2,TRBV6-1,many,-,TGTGCCAGCAGTACGCCGTGGGGTGGCACCGGGGAGCTGTTTTTT,CASSTPWGGTGELFF
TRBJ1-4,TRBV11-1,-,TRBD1,TGTGCCAGCAGCTCGACCGGGACAGGGGACGCCAGGAGGGAAAAACTGTTTTTT,CASSSTGTGDARREKLFF
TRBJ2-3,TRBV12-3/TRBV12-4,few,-,TGTGCCAGCAGTTTTTTGACGGCAGATACGCAGTATTTT,CASSFLTADTQYF
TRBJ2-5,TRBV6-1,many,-,TGTGCCAGCAGGGCGAGCCGGGAGAGGGAGACCCAGTACTTC,CASRASRERETQYF
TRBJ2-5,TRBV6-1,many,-,TGTGCCAGCAGAAGTGAGACCCAGTACTTC,CASRSETQYF
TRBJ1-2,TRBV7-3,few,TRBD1,TGTGCCAGCAGCTCCGGGACAGGGAGGGGCTACACCTTC,CASSSGTGRGYTF
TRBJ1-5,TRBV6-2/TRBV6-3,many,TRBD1,TGTGCCAGCAGTGGGACAGGGACCTATAGCAATCAGCCCCAGCATTTT,CASSGTGTYSNQPQHF
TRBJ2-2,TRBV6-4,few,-,TGTGCCAGCAGTGACGGTAACCGCGGCGGGGAGCTGTTTTTT,CASSDGNRGGELFF
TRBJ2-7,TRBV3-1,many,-,TGTGCCAGCAGCCAAGATTCTGGCAGGGGTCTGTACGAGCAGTACTTC,CASSQDSGRGLYEQYF
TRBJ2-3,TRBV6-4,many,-,TGTGCCAGCAGTGTCGAAGGCACAGATACGCAGTATTTT,CASSVEGTDTQYF
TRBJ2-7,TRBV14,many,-,TGTGCCAGCAGCCAAGATTTCGGGCAGAGCTACGAGCAGTACTTC,CASSQDFGQSYEQYF
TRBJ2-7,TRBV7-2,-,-,TGTGCCAGCAGCTTAGTGGCGGGGTCCTACTACGAGCAGTACTTC,CASSLVAGSYYEQYF
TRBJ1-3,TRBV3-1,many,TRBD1,TGTGCCAGCAGCCAAGTACTAACAGGGGAAAACACCATATATTTT,CASSQVLTGENTIYF
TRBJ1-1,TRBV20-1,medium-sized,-,TGCAGTGCTAGAGATTCAGGGATCACTGAAGCTTTCTTT,CSARDSGITEAFF
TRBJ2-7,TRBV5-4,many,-,TGTGCCAGCAGCACCAGGGGTAACGAGCAGTACTTC,CASSTRGNEQYF
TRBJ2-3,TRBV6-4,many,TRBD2,TGTGCCAGCAGTGCTAGCGGGGGCACAGATACGCAGTATTTT,CASSASGGTDTQYF
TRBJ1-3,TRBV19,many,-,TGTGCCATATCGGACCGTCTCGGAAACACCATATATTTT,CAISDRLGNTIYF
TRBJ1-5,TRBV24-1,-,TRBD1,TGTGCCACCAGTGATTTATCTAGGGGGCTTTGCAATCAGCCCCAGCATTTT,CATSDLSRGLCNQPQHF
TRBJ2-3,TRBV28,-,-,TGTGCCAGCAGCTCCTCAGGGCGGGGATACACAGATACGCAGTATTTT,CASSSSGRGYTDTQYF
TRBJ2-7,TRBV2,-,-,TGTGCCAGCAGTGAAAAGACAGGACCCTACGAGCAGTACTTC,CASSEKTGPYEQYF
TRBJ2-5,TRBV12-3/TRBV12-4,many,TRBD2,TGTGCCAGCAGGCTTGCGGGGGGGCTGGGGACCCAGTACTTC,CASRLAGGLGTQYF
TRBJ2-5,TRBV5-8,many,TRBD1,TGTGCCAGCAGCCCCGGACAGGGGGCTAGGGAGACCCAGTACTTC,CASSPGQGARETQYF
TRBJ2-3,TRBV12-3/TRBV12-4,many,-,TGTGCCAGCAGCAGTGGGGGTTATGCTAGAGATACGCAGTATTTT,CASSSGGYARDTQYF
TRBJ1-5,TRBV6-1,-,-,TGTGCCAGCAGTGAATCGATTGGGAATCAGCTCCAGCATTTT,CASSESIGNQLQHF